This T cell receptor beta chain stems from a study of blood T cell repertoires in COVID-19. In the study overall: The study drew acute and convalescent COVID-19 samples from the United States, Italy and Spain. T cells, B-cell-depleted T cells, or PBMCs supplied cDNA or gDNA.

Per the authors' pipeline: Quantification of nucleated cells was approximated via reference gene primer amplification. Generated by immunoSEQ multiplex PCR, the TCRdb table keeps only in-frame clones and is missing some. V and J calls and clone size come straight from that table; D and trimming were deduced from the DNA. Of around 100,000 clones listed, roughly 88% were seen once; the top ten hold 8% to 9.5%. CDR1 is ENHRY and CDR2 is SYGVKD in the germline V gene. The CDR3 loop spans 16 amino acids. V lost 10 bases and J lost 6, with 28 bases in between. The origin of this receptor is an older woman who had recovered from COVID-19. The chain links TRBV10-3 to TRBJ2-7; D remains unclear. The sequencing input was peripheral blood. In DNA, the CDR3 is TGTGCCACCTACTCCCCCCCGGAGTTGGGTAGAGGCGAGCAGTACTTC. It yields the protein CATYSPPELGRGEQYF.